Listed below are T cell receptor beta chains from one sample, sequenced in a study of blood T cell repertoires in COVID-19. The table came from immunoSEQ multiplex PCR; TCRdb's copy has only in-frame clones and leaves some out. The sample lists approximately 280,000 clones; roughly 90% were seen once. The material sequenced was peripheral blood. Receptors originate from a man between 18 and 29 years old with active or convalescent COVID-19. Each CDR3 is given with its conserved first and last residue. D genes are given only for firm matches.

j_call	cdr3_length	d_call	v_call	cdr3_aa
TRBJ1-5	13	-	TRBV2	CASRVEGNQPQHF
TRBJ2-1	16	-	TRBV27	CASSLEAANSYNEQFF
TRBJ2-1	15	TRBD2	TRBV5-1	CASSLVSSGAREQFF
TRBJ2-7	14	TRBD1	TRBV7-2	CASSLGQGWYEQYF
TRBJ1-1	18	-	TRBV9	CASSVLKDERSALREAFF
TRBJ2-3	15	TRBD1	TRBV2	CASSSRDRGSDTQYF
TRBJ1-4	13	-	TRBV12-3/TRBV12-4	CASSFSGDEKLFF
TRBJ1-2	13	-	TRBV2	CASRTQGIHGYTF
TRBJ1-6	13	-	TRBV10-1	CASSEWLSSPLHF
TRBJ1-1	12	-	TRBV7-9	CASTLGHTEAFF
TRBJ2-7	17	TRBD1	TRBV11-2	CASSLDEEGQGWSEQYF
TRBJ1-5	12	-	TRBV6-2/TRBV6-3	CASSYFHMPQHF
TRBJ1-2	15	-	TRBV6-2/TRBV6-3	CASSFRNSPNYGYTF
TRBJ1-5	14	-	TRBV5-1	CASSSQGGGQPQHF
TRBJ1-2	14	-	TRBV29-1	CSVEAGGVAGGYTF
TRBJ2-1	14	-	TRBV10-3	CATGRGLEDYEQFF
TRBJ2-1	13	-	TRBV7-6	CASSLGGPGEQFF
TRBJ1-1	13	-	TRBV7-9	CASSGPLNTEAFF
TRBJ2-5	13	-	TRBV6-2/TRBV6-3	CASSLGERETQYF
TRBJ2-7	15	TRBD1	TRBV7-8	CASSPYGDSLNEQYF
TRBJ2-5	13	-	TRBV18	CASSQGAQETQYF
TRBJ2-5	14	-	TRBV7-2	CASRSLAVQETQYF
TRBJ1-5	14	-	TRBV19	CASNLDSSNQPQHF
TRBJ1-2	19	TRBD1	TRBV9	CASSVASDRGNLEDYGYTF
TRBJ1-2	13	-	TRBV5-1	CASSSGPNYGYTF
TRBJ1-6	14	TRBD1	TRBV7-9	CASSLDRGNSPLHF
TRBJ2-7	14	-	TRBV6-2/TRBV6-3	CASSLGTSTYEQYF
TRBJ2-2	19	TRBD1	TRBV5-6	CASRLGTGRKVANTGELFF
TRBJ2-5	13	-	TRBV12-3/TRBV12-4	CASSFNRFETQYF
TRBJ2-2	14	TRBD1	TRBV29-1	CSAPTGQKSGELFF
TRBJ2-7	15	TRBD1	TRBV24-1	CATSDRDRGLNEQYF
TRBJ1-1	15	-	TRBV19	CASSIRGRLNTEAFF
TRBJ2-4	16	TRBD1	TRBV19	CASSAYRGLAKNIQYF
TRBJ1-1	14	-	TRBV4-1	CASSQMASGTEAFF
TRBJ2-5	16	TRBD2	TRBV5-4	CASGRRLAGGGETQYF
TRBJ1-4	13	-	TRBV25-1	CASSEYGAGQLFF
TRBJ1-4	17	-	TRBV4-1	CASSQVLGGTTNEKLFF
TRBJ1-1	15	TRBD1	TRBV28	CASSLYGRGAAEAFF
TRBJ1-1	15	-	TRBV6-5	CASSTWTAVNTEAFF
TRBJ1-1	14	TRBD1	TRBV5-3	CARRLDRATTEAFF
TRBJ2-7	14	TRBD1	TRBV7-8	CASSLAGTDYEQYF
TRBJ1-2	14	-	TRBV7-9	CASSLSGARDGYTF
TRBJ2-7	13	-	TRBV12-5	CASGPDSSYEQYF
TRBJ2-7	14	-	TRBV28	CASSPTVSTYEQYF
TRBJ2-2	18	TRBD2	TRBV9	CASSAQIIGGSPTGELFF
TRBJ2-7	15	-	TRBV5-1	CASSLVQDRNYEQYF
TRBJ1-2	14	-	TRBV6-5	CASTRTPGGKGYTF
TRBJ2-7	10	-	TRBV7-3	CASSFRGEYF
TRBJ2-3	17	TRBD1	TRBV29-1	CSVSPLRDRARVDTQYF
TRBJ1-2	12	TRBD1	TRBV27	CATRGGSYGYTF
TRBJ1-2	11	TRBD1	TRBV5-1	CASRQGDGYTF
TRBJ2-1	20	-	TRBV4-3	CASSQGAAARGASSYNEQFF
TRBJ2-1	16	-	TRBV18	CASSRRDRGDDNEQFF
TRBJ1-2	14	-	TRBV5-1	CASSATTGAEGYTF
TRBJ2-3	15	TRBD2	TRBV5-6	CASSLVAGGTDTQYF
TRBJ1-6	14	-	TRBV12-2	CASRIDRGNSPLHF
TRBJ2-7	17	-	TRBV7-9	CASSPAATGSWRYEQYF
TRBJ1-6	15	-	TRBV14	CASSATLTGNSPLHF
TRBJ2-7	15	-	TRBV6-5	CASILDRDILYEQYF
TRBJ1-2	12	-	TRBV19	CASSSREYGYTF